This T cell receptor beta chain was identified in a study of T cells after yellow fever vaccination. About the research overall: In the case of low-cell-number fractions, SMART-Seq v4 Ultra Low Input was used for preparation.

Turning to this clonotype: Its antigen remains unknown.

The junction had 6 bases not matched to a gene; V was cut back by 6 bases and J by 2 bases. The germline gives CDR1 MNHNS, CDR2 SASEGT. The CDR3 is made up of 16 amino acids. General study results and limits: Primary-vaccination clones mostly resurfaced post-booster (96% CD4, roughly 90% CD8). In FACS-sorted repertoires, abundant clonotypes from the bulk population could appear as contaminants.

The 5'RACE template-switching step produced TCR cDNA and added a universal primer site and UMIs. TCRdb re-called the 5' RACE reads with MiXCR, one entry per CDR3 protein. Found here are around 400,000 distinct CDR3 sequences, roughly 11% of them singletons; the top ten hold 15% to 20%. The sequence derives from a man aged 18 to 30 who received the YFV17D yellow fever vaccine. Sample: PBMCs, taken on the day of the first yellow fever vaccination. The J gene is TRBJ2-1, the V gene TRBV6-1, with TRBD2 identical over 11 bases. The chain's CDR3 is CASRKGLADAYNEQFF. DNA for the CDR3: TGTGCCAGCAGAAAGGGACTAGCGGACGCCTACAATGAGCAGTTCTTC.